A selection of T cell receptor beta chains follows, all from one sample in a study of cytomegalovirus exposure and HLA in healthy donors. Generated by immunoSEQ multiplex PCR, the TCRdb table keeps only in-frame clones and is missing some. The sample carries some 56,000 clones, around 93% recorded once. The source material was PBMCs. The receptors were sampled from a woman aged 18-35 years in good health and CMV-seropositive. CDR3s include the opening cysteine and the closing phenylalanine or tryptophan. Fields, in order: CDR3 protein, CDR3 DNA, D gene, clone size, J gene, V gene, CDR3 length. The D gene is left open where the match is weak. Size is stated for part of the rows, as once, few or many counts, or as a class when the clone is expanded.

CDR3aa: CASSLGTGNTGELFF
CDR3nt: TGTGCCAGCAGTTTAGGGACAGGGAACACCGGGGAGCTGTTTTTT
d_gene: TRBD1
abundance: NA
j_gene: TRBJ2-2
v_gene: TRBV14
len: 15

CDR3aa: CASSPPSGLTDTQYF
CDR3nt: TGTGCCAGCAGTCCCCCTAGCGGCTTAACAGATACGCAGTATTTT
d_gene: TRBD2
abundance: NA
j_gene: TRBJ2-3
v_gene: TRBV28
len: 15

CDR3aa: CASIEGGKGQPQHF
CDR3nt: TGTGCCAGCATTGAAGGGGGCAAGGGTCAGCCCCAGCATTTT
d_gene: TRBD1
abundance: once
j_gene: TRBJ1-5
v_gene: TRBV28
len: 14

CDR3aa: CASGADGYTF
CDR3nt: TGTGCCAGCGGCGCTGATGGCTACACCTTC
d_gene: NA
abundance: NA
j_gene: TRBJ1-2
v_gene: TRBV9
len: 10

CDR3aa: CASSGGRGNQPQHF
CDR3nt: TGTGCCAGCAGTGGGGGCCGAGGCAATCAGCCCCAGCATTTT
d_gene: NA
abundance: NA
j_gene: TRBJ1-5
v_gene: TRBV6-1
len: 14

CDR3aa: CATSSDTQRSGQVPTDTQYF
CDR3nt: TGTGCCACCAGCAGCGATACCCAAAGATCGGGACAGGTCCCCACAGATACGCAGTATTTT
d_gene: TRBD1
abundance: NA
j_gene: TRBJ2-3
v_gene: TRBV15
len: 20

CDR3aa: CASSRTSGGYNEQFF
CDR3nt: TGTGCCAGCAGCCGGACTAGCGGGGGGTACAATGAGCAGTTCTTC
d_gene: TRBD2
abundance: NA
j_gene: TRBJ2-1
v_gene: TRBV7-2
len: 15

CDR3aa: CASSVGQEGAGGYTF
CDR3nt: TGTGCCAGCAGCGTAGGTCAGGAGGGGGCCGGTGGCTACACCTTC
d_gene: TRBD1
abundance: NA
j_gene: TRBJ1-2
v_gene: TRBV9
len: 15

CDR3aa: CAWDSLTGIAFF
CDR3nt: TGTGCCTGGGACAGTTTGACAGGGATAGCTTTCTTT
d_gene: TRBD1
abundance: NA
j_gene: TRBJ1-1
v_gene: TRBV30
len: 12

CDR3aa: CASSSTGTYGYTF
CDR3nt: TGCGCCAGCAGCTCGACAGGGACCTATGGCTACACCTTC
d_gene: TRBD1
abundance: NA
j_gene: TRBJ1-2
v_gene: TRBV5-1
len: 13

CDR3aa: CASSLDRDRPNYGYTF
CDR3nt: TGTGCCAGCAGCTTGGATCGGGACAGGCCTAACTATGGCTACACCTTC
d_gene: TRBD1
abundance: NA
j_gene: TRBJ1-2
v_gene: TRBV5-4
len: 16

CDR3aa: CASSQVGGGLNEKLFF
CDR3nt: TGCGCCAGCAGCCAAGTTGGGGGGGGGCTGAATGAAAAACTGTTTTTT
d_gene: NA
abundance: NA
j_gene: TRBJ1-4
v_gene: TRBV4-3
len: 16

CDR3aa: CASSLYRETQYF
CDR3nt: TGTGCCAGCAGCTTATATCGGGAGACCCAGTACTTC
d_gene: NA
abundance: NA
j_gene: TRBJ2-5
v_gene: TRBV7-2
len: 12

CDR3aa: CASSSPGQTYGYTF
CDR3nt: TGTGCCAGCAGCTCCCCCGGACAGACATATGGCTACACCTTC
d_gene: NA
abundance: NA
j_gene: TRBJ1-2
v_gene: TRBV5-4
len: 14

CDR3aa: CASSLAPLAGLNEQFF
CDR3nt: TGTGCCAGCAGCTTAGCCCCACTAGCGGGGTTGAATGAGCAGTTCTTC
d_gene: TRBD2
abundance: once
j_gene: TRBJ2-1
v_gene: TRBV7-7
len: 16

CDR3aa: CASWGQGAKDEQYF
CDR3nt: TGTGCTAGTTGGGGGCAGGGGGCGAAGGACGAGCAGTACTTC
d_gene: TRBD1
abundance: NA
j_gene: TRBJ2-7
v_gene: TRBV12-5
len: 14

CDR3aa: CASSFEGLAGDRGTQYF
CDR3nt: TGTGCCAGCAGCTTCGAGGGACTAGCGGGGGACCGTGGTACGCAGTATTTT
d_gene: TRBD2
abundance: NA
j_gene: TRBJ2-3
v_gene: TRBV5-5
len: 17

CDR3aa: CASSYSIVDKNTEAFF
CDR3nt: TGTGCCAGCAGTTACTCGATTGTGGACAAGAACACTGAAGCTTTCTTT
d_gene: NA
abundance: NA
j_gene: TRBJ1-1
v_gene: TRBV6-5
len: 16

CDR3aa: CASSLTGTGGTQYF
CDR3nt: TGTGCCAGTAGTTTGACAGGGACCGGAGGGACCCAGTACTTC
d_gene: TRBD1
abundance: NA
j_gene: TRBJ2-5
v_gene: TRBV19
len: 14

CDR3aa: CASSLVALANTGELFF
CDR3nt: TGTGCCAGCAGCTTGGTTGCCCTAGCGAACACCGGGGAGCTGTTTTTT
d_gene: NA
abundance: NA
j_gene: TRBJ2-2
v_gene: TRBV5-8
len: 16

CDR3aa: CASSVDRNTIYF
CDR3nt: TGTGCCAGCAGTGTGGACAGAAACACCATATATTTT
d_gene: NA
abundance: NA
j_gene: TRBJ1-3
v_gene: TRBV6-1
len: 12

CDR3aa: CASSLLTGSHQPQHF
CDR3nt: TGTGCCAGCAGTTTATTGACAGGGAGCCATCAGCCCCAGCATTTT
d_gene: TRBD1
abundance: NA
j_gene: TRBJ1-5
v_gene: TRBV28
len: 15

CDR3aa: CASSLGLADTYEQYF
CDR3nt: TGTGCCAGCAGCTTGGGGCTAGCGGATACCTACGAGCAGTACTTC
d_gene: TRBD2
abundance: NA
j_gene: TRBJ2-7
v_gene: TRBV5-5
len: 15

CDR3aa: CAVHRGRSTEAFF
CDR3nt: TGTGCCGTCCACAGGGGAAGGAGCACTGAAGCTTTCTTT
d_gene: TRBD1
abundance: NA
j_gene: TRBJ1-1
v_gene: TRBV7-9
len: 13

CDR3aa: CASSEKDRDGYTF
CDR3nt: TGTGCCAGCAGTGAAAAGGACAGGGATGGCTACACCTTC
d_gene: TRBD1
abundance: NA
j_gene: TRBJ1-2
v_gene: TRBV2
len: 13

CDR3aa: CASRAGHSGNTIYF
CDR3nt: TGTGCCAGCCGCGCAGGGCACTCTGGAAACACCATATATTTT
d_gene: NA
abundance: NA
j_gene: TRBJ1-3
v_gene: TRBV7-9
len: 14

CDR3aa: CASGFNPSGTYTDTQYF
CDR3nt: TGTGCTAGTGGTTTCAACCCCTCCGGGACTTACACAGATACGCAGTATTTT
d_gene: NA
abundance: NA
j_gene: TRBJ2-3
v_gene: TRBV12-5
len: 17

CDR3aa: CATGTTGLRGYTF
CDR3nt: TGTGCCACCGGCACAACAGGGCTTAGGGGCTACACCTTC
d_gene: NA
abundance: NA
j_gene: TRBJ1-2
v_gene: TRBV15
len: 13

CDR3aa: CATSIRREEEAFF
CDR3nt: TGTGCCACCAGCATACGCAGGGAAGAAGAAGCTTTCTTT
d_gene: NA
abundance: once
j_gene: TRBJ1-1
v_gene: TRBV15
len: 13

CDR3aa: CASSLQQGLSYGYTF
CDR3nt: TGTGCCAGCAGCCTTCAACAGGGTCTATCCTATGGCTACACCTTC
d_gene: NA
abundance: NA
j_gene: TRBJ1-2
v_gene: TRBV6-5
len: 15

CDR3aa: CASSLADRYEKLFF
CDR3nt: TGTGCCAGCAGTTTGGCCGACAGATATGAAAAACTGTTTTTT
d_gene: NA
abundance: NA
j_gene: TRBJ1-4
v_gene: TRBV27
len: 14

CDR3aa: CASSLGQNNEQFF
CDR3nt: TGTGCCAGCAGCTTGGGACAGAACAATGAGCAGTTCTTC
d_gene: TRBD1
abundance: NA
j_gene: TRBJ2-1
v_gene: TRBV7-3
len: 13

CDR3aa: CASSPLNVRDFGTEAFF
CDR3nt: TGTGCCAGCTCACCACTGAACGTACGGGATTTTGGCACTGAAGCTTTCTTT
d_gene: NA
abundance: NA
j_gene: TRBJ1-1
v_gene: TRBV18
len: 17

CDR3aa: CASRRGRNQPQHF
CDR3nt: TGTGCCAGTAGGCGAGGGCGCAATCAGCCCCAGCATTTT
d_gene: NA
abundance: NA
j_gene: TRBJ1-5
v_gene: TRBV19
len: 13

CDR3aa: CASSGGTVSSGANVLTF
CDR3nt: TGCGCCAGCAGCGGTGGGACAGTTAGCTCTGGGGCCAACGTCCTGACTTTC
d_gene: TRBD1
abundance: NA
j_gene: TRBJ2-6
v_gene: TRBV4-3
len: 17

CDR3aa: CARSTDRGDKYTGELFF
CDR3nt: TGTGCCAGAAGCACAGACAGGGGGGATAAGTACACCGGGGAGCTGTTTTTT
d_gene: TRBD1
abundance: NA
j_gene: TRBJ2-2
v_gene: TRBV5-3
len: 17

CDR3aa: CASRTGLYTEAFF
CDR3nt: TGTGCCAGCCGCACAGGGCTGTACACTGAAGCTTTCTTT
d_gene: NA
abundance: NA
j_gene: TRBJ1-1
v_gene: TRBV6-5
len: 13

CDR3aa: CASIIRAGPNTEAFF
CDR3nt: TGTGCCAGCATCATAAGGGCAGGGCCGAACACTGAAGCTTTCTTT
d_gene: NA
abundance: few
j_gene: TRBJ1-1
v_gene: TRBV7-8
len: 15

CDR3aa: CASSLVTVNTEAFF
CDR3nt: TGTGCCAGCAGCTTAGTCACAGTGAACACTGAAGCTTTCTTT
d_gene: NA
abundance: NA
j_gene: TRBJ1-1
v_gene: TRBV7-8
len: 14

CDR3aa: CAISPTGDYGYTF
CDR3nt: TGTGCCATCAGCCCAACAGGGGACTATGGCTACACCTTC
d_gene: TRBD1
abundance: NA
j_gene: TRBJ1-2
v_gene: TRBV10-3
len: 13

CDR3aa: CSGRNSSNYGYTF
CDR3nt: TGCAGCGGTCGAAACAGTTCTAACTATGGCTACACCTTC
d_gene: NA
abundance: NA
j_gene: TRBJ1-2
v_gene: TRBV29-1
len: 13

CDR3aa: CASRPAGVSYEQYF
CDR3nt: TGCGCCAGCAGACCCGCGGGGGTCTCCTACGAGCAGTACTTC
d_gene: TRBD2
abundance: NA
j_gene: TRBJ2-7
v_gene: TRBV10-2
len: 14

CDR3aa: CASSMRRGDNSPLHF
CDR3nt: TGTGCCAGTAGTATGAGAAGGGGCGATAATTCACCCCTCCACTTT
d_gene: NA
abundance: once
j_gene: TRBJ1-6
v_gene: TRBV19
len: 15

CDR3aa: CASSRRLAGSSQGTQYF
CDR3nt: TGTGCCAGCAGCCGCCGACTAGCGGGGAGCTCCCAGGGGACCCAGTACTTC
d_gene: TRBD2
abundance: NA
j_gene: TRBJ2-5
v_gene: TRBV13
len: 17

CDR3aa: CASSLFGGDGYGYTF
CDR3nt: TGTGCCAGCAGTTTATTTGGGGGGGACGGCTATGGCTACACCTTC
d_gene: NA
abundance: NA
j_gene: TRBJ1-2
v_gene: TRBV28
len: 15

CDR3aa: CASSEFAGASSSYNEQFF
CDR3nt: TGCGCCAGCAGTGAGTTTGCGGGGGCATCCAGCTCCTACAATGAGCAGTTCTTC
d_gene: NA
abundance: NA
j_gene: TRBJ2-1
v_gene: TRBV10-1
len: 18

CDR3aa: CAISEIRQGHTIYF
CDR3nt: TGTGCCATCAGTGAGATTCGACAGGGACACACCATATATTTT
d_gene: TRBD1
abundance: NA
j_gene: TRBJ1-3
v_gene: TRBV10-3
len: 14

CDR3aa: CSVLGLIGNTIYF
CDR3nt: TGCAGCGTTCTCGGGTTAATCGGAAACACCATATATTTT
d_gene: NA
abundance: once
j_gene: TRBJ1-3
v_gene: TRBV29-1
len: 13

CDR3aa: CASSAETSSGATQYF
CDR3nt: TGTGCCAGCAGCGCCGAGACTAGTTCCGGCGCAACGCAGTATTTT
d_gene: NA
abundance: once
j_gene: TRBJ2-3
v_gene: TRBV9
len: 15

CDR3aa: CASSYLGQDVDTQYF
CDR3nt: TGTGCCAGCAGTTACCTAGGACAGGATGTAGATACGCAGTATTTT
d_gene: TRBD1
abundance: NA
j_gene: TRBJ2-3
v_gene: TRBV6-6
len: 15

CDR3aa: CASSSTLPEETQYF
CDR3nt: TGCGCCAGCAGCTCAACTTTACCTGAGGAGACCCAGTACTTC
d_gene: NA
abundance: NA
j_gene: TRBJ2-5
v_gene: TRBV5-1
len: 14

CDR3aa: CASSQVGFEAFF
CDR3nt: TGCGCCAGCAGCCAAGTTGGCTTTGAAGCTTTCTTT
d_gene: NA
abundance: NA
j_gene: TRBJ1-1
v_gene: TRBV4-1
len: 12

CDR3aa: CASNILQGIEAFF
CDR3nt: TGTGCCAGCAATATCCTACAGGGGATCGAAGCTTTCTTT
d_gene: TRBD1
abundance: NA
j_gene: TRBJ1-1
v_gene: TRBV2
len: 13

CDR3aa: CASSPRGQGQAEQYF
CDR3nt: TGTGCCAGCAGCCCCCGTGGACAGGGGCAGGCCGAGCAGTACTTC
d_gene: TRBD1
abundance: NA
j_gene: TRBJ2-7
v_gene: TRBV7-2
len: 15

CDR3aa: CASSSGTGSYNEQFF
CDR3nt: TGTGCCAGCAGTTCCGGGACAGGTTCCTACAATGAGCAGTTCTTC
d_gene: TRBD1
abundance: NA
j_gene: TRBJ2-1
v_gene: TRBV5-6
len: 15

CDR3aa: CASSLGAGVSYNEQFF
CDR3nt: TGTGCCAGCAGCTTAGGTGCGGGGGTCTCCTACAATGAGCAGTTCTTC
d_gene: TRBD2
abundance: NA
j_gene: TRBJ2-1
v_gene: TRBV11-2
len: 16

CDR3aa: CATSWSILTEAFF
CDR3nt: TGTGCCACCTCTTGGAGTATTTTGACTGAAGCTTTCTTT
d_gene: NA
abundance: NA
j_gene: TRBJ1-1
v_gene: TRBV7-2
len: 13

CDR3aa: CASSPDRGVFEQYF
CDR3nt: TGTGCCAGCTCACCGGACAGGGGGGTGTTCGAGCAGTACTTC
d_gene: TRBD1
abundance: NA
j_gene: TRBJ2-7
v_gene: TRBV18
len: 14

CDR3aa: CASRQGADTQYF
CDR3nt: TGCGCCAGCAGACAGGGGGCAGATACGCAGTATTTT
d_gene: TRBD1
abundance: NA
j_gene: TRBJ2-3
v_gene: TRBV5-1
len: 12

CDR3aa: CSVWTGHSYEQYF
CDR3nt: TGCAGCGTATGGACAGGTCACTCCTACGAGCAGTACTTC
d_gene: TRBD1
abundance: NA
j_gene: TRBJ2-7
v_gene: TRBV29-1
len: 13